This T cell receptor (beta chain) is from a study of T cells in Graves' hyperthyroidism and ophthalmopathy. The study's findings and limits: A model built on 13 V-J features separated ophthalmopathy from stable hyperthyroidism.

Together with thyroid ultrasound, orbital computed tomography, serum thyroxine and TRAb, clinical symptoms were used for diagnoses. This sample holds PBMCs from about 9.3 ml fresh peripheral blood. For this clonotype: Its antigen is unknown.

Using RNA transcripts as the source, TCR beta CDR3 regions were amplified. The HTBI primer set was used in a first-round RT-PCR of the TCR CDR3. TCRdb called the multiplex PCR reads again in MiXCR, with one record for every CDR3 protein. The data contain hundreds of thousands of distinct CDR3 sequences, around 20% of them singletons. The ends lost 1 base at V and 6 bases at J; junction bases unmatched: 10. The CDR3 is 16 residues long. Germline V lookup: CDR1 GTSNPN, CDR2 SVGIG (reference sequence). The sequenced sample consisted of blood. The clonotype originates from a man in his forties with Graves' ophthalmopathy. The V gene is TRBV30, the J gene TRBJ1-4, with 8 bases fitting TRBD1. The CDR3 nucleotides are TGTGCCTGGAGTGGAGAACAGGGGGGAGTGGATGAAAAACTGTTTTTT. Residues: CAWSGEQGGVDEKLFF.